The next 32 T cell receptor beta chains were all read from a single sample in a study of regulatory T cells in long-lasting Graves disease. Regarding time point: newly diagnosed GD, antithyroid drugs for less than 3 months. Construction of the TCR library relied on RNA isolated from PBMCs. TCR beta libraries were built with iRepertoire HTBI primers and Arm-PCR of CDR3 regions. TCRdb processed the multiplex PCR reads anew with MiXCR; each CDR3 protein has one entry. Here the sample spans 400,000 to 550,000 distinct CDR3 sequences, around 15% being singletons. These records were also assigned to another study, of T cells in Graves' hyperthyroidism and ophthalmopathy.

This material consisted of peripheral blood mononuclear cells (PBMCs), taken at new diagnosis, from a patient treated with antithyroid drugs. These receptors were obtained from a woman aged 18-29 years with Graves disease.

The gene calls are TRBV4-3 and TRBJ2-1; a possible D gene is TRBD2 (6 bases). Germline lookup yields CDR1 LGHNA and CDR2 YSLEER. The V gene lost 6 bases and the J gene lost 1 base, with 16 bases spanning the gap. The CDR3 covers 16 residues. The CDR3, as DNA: TGCGCCAGCAGAGGGGCCTTGCGGGGATCCTACAATGAGCAGTTCTTC. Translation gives CASRGALRGSYNEQFF.

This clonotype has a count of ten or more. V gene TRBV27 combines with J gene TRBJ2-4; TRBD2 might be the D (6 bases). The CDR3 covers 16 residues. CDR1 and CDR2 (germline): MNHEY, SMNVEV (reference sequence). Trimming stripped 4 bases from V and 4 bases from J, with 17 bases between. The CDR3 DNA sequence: TGTGCCAGCAGTTCCCTCGCGGGGCGAAGAAAAAACATTCAGTACTTC. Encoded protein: CASSSLAGRRKNIQYF.

CDR3 sequence: CASSRQANQPQHF. CDR3 DNA: TGTGCCAGCAGCCGACAGGCCAATCAGCCCCAGCATTTT. The V and J genes are TRBV7-8 and TRBJ1-5; possibly TRBD1 for D (6 bases). This CDR3 has 13 residues. V shed 5 bases and J shed 3 bases, with 8 bases lying between them. Germline values: CDR1 SGHVS, CDR2 FQNEAQ.

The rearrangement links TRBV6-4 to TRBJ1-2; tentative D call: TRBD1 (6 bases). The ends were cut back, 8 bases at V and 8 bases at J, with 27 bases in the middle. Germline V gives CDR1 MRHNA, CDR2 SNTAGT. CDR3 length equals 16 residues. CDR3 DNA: TGTGCCAGCCATCATTATGGACAGTCTGTTATTGGCGGCTACACCTTC. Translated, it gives CASHHYGQSVIGGYTF.

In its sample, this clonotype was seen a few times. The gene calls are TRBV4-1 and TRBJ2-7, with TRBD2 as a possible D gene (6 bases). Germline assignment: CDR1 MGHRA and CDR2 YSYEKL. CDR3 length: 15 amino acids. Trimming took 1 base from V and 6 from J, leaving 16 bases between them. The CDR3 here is CASSQAPVSGGEQYF. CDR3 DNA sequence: TGCGCCAGCAGCCAAGCCCCCGTATCCGGGGGCGAGCAGTACTTC.

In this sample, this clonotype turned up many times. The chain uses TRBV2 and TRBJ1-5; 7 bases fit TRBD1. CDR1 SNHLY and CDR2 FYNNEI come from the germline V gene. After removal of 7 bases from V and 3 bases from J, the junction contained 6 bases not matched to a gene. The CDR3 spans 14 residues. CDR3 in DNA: TGTGCCAGCACAGCAGGGGGGTCCAATCAGCCCCAGCATTTT. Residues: CASTAGGSNQPQHF.

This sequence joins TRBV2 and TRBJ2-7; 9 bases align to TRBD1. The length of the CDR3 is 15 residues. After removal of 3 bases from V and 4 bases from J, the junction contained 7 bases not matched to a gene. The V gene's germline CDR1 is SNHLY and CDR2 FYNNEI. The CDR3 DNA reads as TGTGCCAGCAGTGAGGGGACAGGGCCATCTTACGAGCAGTACTTC. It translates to CASSEGTGPSYEQYF. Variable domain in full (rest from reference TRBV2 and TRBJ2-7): EPEVTQTPSHQVTQMGQEVILRCVPISNHLYFYWYRQILGQKVEFLVSFYNNEISEKSEIFDDQFSVERPDGSNFTLKIRSTKLEDSAMYFCASSEGTGPSYEQYFGPGTRLTVT.

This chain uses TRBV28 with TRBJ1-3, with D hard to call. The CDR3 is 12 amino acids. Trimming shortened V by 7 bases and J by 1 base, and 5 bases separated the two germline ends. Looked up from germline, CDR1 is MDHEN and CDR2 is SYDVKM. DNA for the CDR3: TGTGCCAGCAAGGAGTCTGGAAACACCATATATTTT. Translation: CASKESGNTIYF.

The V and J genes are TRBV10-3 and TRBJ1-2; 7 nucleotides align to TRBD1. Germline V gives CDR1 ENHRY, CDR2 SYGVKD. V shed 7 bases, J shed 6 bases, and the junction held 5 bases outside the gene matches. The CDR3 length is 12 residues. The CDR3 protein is CAITGTVDGYTF. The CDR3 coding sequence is TGTGCCATCACAGGGACAGTGGATGGCTACACCTTC.

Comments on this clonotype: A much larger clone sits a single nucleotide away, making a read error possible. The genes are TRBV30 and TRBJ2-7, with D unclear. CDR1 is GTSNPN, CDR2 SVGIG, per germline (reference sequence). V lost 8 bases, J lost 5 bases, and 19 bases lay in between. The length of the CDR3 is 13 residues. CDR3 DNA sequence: TGTGCCAATGACCGAATCCAGTTCCACGAGCAGTACTTC. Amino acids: CANDRIQFHEQYF.

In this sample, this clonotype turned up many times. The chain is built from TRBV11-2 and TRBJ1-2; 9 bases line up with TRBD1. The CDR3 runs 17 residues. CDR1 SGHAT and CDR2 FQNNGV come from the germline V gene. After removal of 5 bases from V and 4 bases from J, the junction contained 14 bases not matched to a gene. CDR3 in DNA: TGTGCCAGCAGCGGATACGGGACAGGGATTATCAGCTATGGCTACACCTTC. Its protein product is CASSGYGTGIISYGYTF.

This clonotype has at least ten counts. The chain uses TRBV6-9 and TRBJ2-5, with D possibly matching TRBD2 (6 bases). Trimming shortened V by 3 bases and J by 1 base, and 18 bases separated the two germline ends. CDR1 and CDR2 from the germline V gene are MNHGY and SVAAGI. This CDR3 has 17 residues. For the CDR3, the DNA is TGTGCCAGCAGTTACTACTCAACAGCGGGTTTCCAAGAGACCCAGTACTTC. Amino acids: CASSYYSTAGFQETQYF.

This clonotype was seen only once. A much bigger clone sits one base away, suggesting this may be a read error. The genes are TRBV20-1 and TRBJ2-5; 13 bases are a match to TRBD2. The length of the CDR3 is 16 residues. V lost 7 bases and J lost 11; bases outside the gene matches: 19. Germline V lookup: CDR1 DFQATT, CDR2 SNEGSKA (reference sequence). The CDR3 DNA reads TGCAGTGAGGAACTAGCGGGAGGGGGTTCCTACAATGAGCAGTACTTC. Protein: CSEELAGGGSYNEQYF.

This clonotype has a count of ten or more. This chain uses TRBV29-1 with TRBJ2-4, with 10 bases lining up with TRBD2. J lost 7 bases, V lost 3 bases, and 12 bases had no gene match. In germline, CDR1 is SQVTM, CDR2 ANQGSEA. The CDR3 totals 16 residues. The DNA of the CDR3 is TGCAGCGTTGATGGTCTAGCGGGAGAGTTTGGTAACATTCAGTACTTC. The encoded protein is CSVDGLAGEFGNIQYF.

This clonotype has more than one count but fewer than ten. CDR3: CASSANRGQREQYF. CDR3 DNA: TGTGCCAGCAGCGCGAACAGGGGGCAGAGAGAGCAGTACTTC. The genes are TRBV7-2 and TRBJ2-7, with 9 bases aligning to TRBD1. The CDR3 extends over 14 amino acids. The V and J ends lost 5 bases and 7 bases, in that order; junction bases with no gene match: 9. Germline CDR1 SGHTA, CDR2 FQGNSA.

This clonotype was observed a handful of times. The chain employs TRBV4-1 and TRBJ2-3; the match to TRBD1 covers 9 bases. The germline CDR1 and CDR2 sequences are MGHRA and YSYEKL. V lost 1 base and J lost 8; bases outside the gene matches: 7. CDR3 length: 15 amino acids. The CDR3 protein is CASSQGGQGSATQYF. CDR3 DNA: TGCGCCAGCAGCCAAGGAGGACAGGGGTCAGCTACGCAGTATTTT.

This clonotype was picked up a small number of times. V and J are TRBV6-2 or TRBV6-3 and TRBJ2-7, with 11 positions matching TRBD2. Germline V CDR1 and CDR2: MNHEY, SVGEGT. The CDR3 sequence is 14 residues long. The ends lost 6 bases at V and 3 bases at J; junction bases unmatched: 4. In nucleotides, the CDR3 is TGTGCCAGCAGCCATGGACTAGCGGGCTACGAGCAGTACTTC. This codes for CASSHGLAGYEQYF.

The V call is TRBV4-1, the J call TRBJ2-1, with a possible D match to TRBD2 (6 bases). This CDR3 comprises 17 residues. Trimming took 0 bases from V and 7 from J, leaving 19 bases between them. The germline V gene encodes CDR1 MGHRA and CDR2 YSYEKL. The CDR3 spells CASSQEGLSAVQNEQFF. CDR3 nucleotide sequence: TGCGCCAGCAGCCAAGAAGGACTAAGCGCGGTACAGAATGAGCAGTTCTTC.

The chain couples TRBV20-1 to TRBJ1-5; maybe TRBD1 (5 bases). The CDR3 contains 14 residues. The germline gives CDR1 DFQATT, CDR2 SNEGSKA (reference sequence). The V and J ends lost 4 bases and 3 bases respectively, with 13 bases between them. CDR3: CSANLGGPNQPQHF. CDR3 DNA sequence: TGCAGTGCTAATCTTGGGGGACCCAATCAGCCCCAGCATTTT.

CDR3 coding DNA: TGTGCCAGCCGGGGCGGGAACACAGATACGCAGTATTTT. It translates to CASRGGNTDTQYF. The V call is TRBV7-3, the J call TRBJ2-3, with a possible D match to TRBD2 (6 bases). CDR1 SGHTA and CDR2 FQGTGA come from the germline V gene. The V end was cut by 8 bases, the J end by 2 bases, with 11 bases between. The CDR3 extends over 13 amino acids.

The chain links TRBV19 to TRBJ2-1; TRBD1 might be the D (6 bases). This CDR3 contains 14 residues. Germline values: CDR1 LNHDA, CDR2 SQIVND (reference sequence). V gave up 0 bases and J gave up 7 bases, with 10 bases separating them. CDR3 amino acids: CASSIEPGTNEQFF. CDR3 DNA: TGTGCCAGTAGTATAGAGCCAGGGACAAATGAGCAGTTCTTC.

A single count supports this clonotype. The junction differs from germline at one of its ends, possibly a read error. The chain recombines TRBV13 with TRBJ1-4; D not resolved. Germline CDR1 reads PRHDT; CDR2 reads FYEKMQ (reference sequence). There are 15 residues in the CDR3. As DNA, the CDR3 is TGTGCCAGCAGCGTAGGAATCGCAACTAATGAAAAACTGTTTTTT. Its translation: CASSVGIATNEKLFF.

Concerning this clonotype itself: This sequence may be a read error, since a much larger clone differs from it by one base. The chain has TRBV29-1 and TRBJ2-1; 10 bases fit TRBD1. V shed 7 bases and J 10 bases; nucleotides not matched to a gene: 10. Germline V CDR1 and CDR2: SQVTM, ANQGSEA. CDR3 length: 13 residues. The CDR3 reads CSGGQGGEYEQFF. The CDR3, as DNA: TGCAGCGGTGGACAGGGGGGAGAGTACGAGCAGTTCTTC.

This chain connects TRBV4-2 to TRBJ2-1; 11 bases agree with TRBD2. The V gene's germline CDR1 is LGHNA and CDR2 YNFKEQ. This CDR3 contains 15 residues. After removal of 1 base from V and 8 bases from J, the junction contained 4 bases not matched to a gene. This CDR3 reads CASSQVAGGPYEQFF. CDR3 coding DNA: TGTGCCAGCAGCCAAGTAGCGGGAGGGCCCTATGAGCAGTTCTTC.

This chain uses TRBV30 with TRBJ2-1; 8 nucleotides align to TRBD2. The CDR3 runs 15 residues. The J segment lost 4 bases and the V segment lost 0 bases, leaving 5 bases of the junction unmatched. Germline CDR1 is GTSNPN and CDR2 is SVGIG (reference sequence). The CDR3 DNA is TGTGCCTGGAGTGTACGGGGGGGGGCTTACAATGAGCAGTTCTTC. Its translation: CAWSVRGGAYNEQFF.

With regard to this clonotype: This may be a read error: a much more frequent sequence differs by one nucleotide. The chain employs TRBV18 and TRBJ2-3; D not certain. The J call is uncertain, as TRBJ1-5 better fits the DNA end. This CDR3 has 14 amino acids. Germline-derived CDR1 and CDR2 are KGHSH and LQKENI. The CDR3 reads CASSATPNTDTQHF. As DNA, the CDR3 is TGTGCCAGCTCAGCGACACCTAACACAGATACGCAGCATTTT.

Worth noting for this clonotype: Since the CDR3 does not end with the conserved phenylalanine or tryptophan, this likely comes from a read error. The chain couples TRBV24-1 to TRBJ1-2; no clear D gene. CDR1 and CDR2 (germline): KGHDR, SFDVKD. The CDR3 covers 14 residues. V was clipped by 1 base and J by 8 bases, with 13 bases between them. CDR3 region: CATSDFPYTKGYTS. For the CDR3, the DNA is TGTGCCACCAGTGATTTCCCCTACACTAAGGGCTACACCTCC.

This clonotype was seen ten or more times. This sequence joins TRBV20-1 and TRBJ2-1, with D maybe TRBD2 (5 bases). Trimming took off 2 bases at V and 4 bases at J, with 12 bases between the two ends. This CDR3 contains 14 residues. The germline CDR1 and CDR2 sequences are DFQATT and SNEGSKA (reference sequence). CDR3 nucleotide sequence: TGCAGTGCTAGAAACCCGACTATATACAATGAGCAGTTCTTC. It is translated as CSARNPTIYNEQFF.

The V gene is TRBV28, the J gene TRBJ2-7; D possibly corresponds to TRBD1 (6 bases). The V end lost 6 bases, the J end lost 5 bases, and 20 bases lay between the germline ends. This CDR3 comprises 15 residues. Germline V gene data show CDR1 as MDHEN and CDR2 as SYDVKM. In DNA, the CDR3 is TGTGCCAGCAGCGGGGCCTCAGGGGACCCCGACGAGCAGTACTTC. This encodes CASSGASGDPDEQYF.

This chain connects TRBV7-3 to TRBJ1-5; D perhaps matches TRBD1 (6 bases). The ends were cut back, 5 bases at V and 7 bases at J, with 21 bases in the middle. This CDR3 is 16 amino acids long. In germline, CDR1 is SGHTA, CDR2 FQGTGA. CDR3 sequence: CASSPGPRGGNQPQHF. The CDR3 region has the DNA TGTGCCAGCAGCCCCGGACCCCGAGGGGGTAACCAGCCCCAGCATTTT.

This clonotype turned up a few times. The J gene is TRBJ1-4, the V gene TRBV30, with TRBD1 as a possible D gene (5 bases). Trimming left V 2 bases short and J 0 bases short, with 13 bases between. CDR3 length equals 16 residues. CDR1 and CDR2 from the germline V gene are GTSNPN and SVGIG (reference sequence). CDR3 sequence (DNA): TGTGCCTGGAGTTCGGGACTTTCAGCAACTAATGAAAAACTGTTTTTT. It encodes CAWSSGLSATNEKLFF.

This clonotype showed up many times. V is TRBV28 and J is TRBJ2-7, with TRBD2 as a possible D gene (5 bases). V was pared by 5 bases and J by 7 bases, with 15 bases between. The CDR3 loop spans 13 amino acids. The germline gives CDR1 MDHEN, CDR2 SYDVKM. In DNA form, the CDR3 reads TGTGCCAGCAGTACAAGCGGTCCGGGGGAGCAGTACTTC. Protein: CASSTSGPGEQYF.